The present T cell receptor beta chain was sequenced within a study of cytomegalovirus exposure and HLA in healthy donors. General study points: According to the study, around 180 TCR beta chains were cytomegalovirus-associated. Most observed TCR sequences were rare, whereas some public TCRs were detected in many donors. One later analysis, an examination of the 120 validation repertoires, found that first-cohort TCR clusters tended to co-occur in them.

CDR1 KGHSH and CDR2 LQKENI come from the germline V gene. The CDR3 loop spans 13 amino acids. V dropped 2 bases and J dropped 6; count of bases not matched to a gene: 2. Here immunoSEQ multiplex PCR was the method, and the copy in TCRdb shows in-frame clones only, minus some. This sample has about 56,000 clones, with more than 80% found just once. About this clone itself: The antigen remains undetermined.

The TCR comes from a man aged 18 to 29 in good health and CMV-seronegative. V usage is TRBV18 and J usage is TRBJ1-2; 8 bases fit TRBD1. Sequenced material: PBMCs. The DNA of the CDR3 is TGTGCCAGCTCACCAGCGACAGGGGATGGCTACACCTTC. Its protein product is CASSPATGDGYTF.